This T cell receptor (beta chain) appears in the sequencing data of a study of beta chain features in type 1 diabetes. In the study overall: Investigators examined approximately 100,000,000 sorted cells across all samples. Study outcomes and limitations: Shorter templates may be favored by PCR, equally so in patients and controls. Patients with Type 1 diabetes showed moderately but significantly shorter TCRB CDR3s in all four CD4+ subsets.

The CDR3 contains 14 residues. The sequenced template was cDNA made from the entire isolated RNA. Some clones are missing from TCRdb's copy, which holds only in-frame ones; the method was immunoSEQ multiplex PCR. The sample has 300,000 to 400,000 clones, 11% seen once. A few counts support this clone. No antigen is known for it. This receptor was taken from a woman between 25 and 40 years old in good health. Sequenced sample: naive CD4+ T cells from blood. The gene calls are TRBV21-1 and TRBJ2-1; no DNA check was done on the table's D call, TRBD2. TRBV21-1 is a documented pseudogene. The CDR3 reads CASSWTRGNDEQFF. CDR3 DNA: TGTGCCAGCAGCTGGACTAGGGGAAACGATGAGCAGTTCTTC.